This T cell receptor (beta chain) was sequenced in a study of T-cell memory formation after mild COVID-19 (dated by TCRdb to about 2021). About the investigation overall: TCR sequence clusters from the two donors were largely donor specific. T-cell clones expanding and contracting after mild COVID-19 in two donors were tracked by longitudinal TCRalpha and TCRbeta repertoire sequencing. Two young, previously healthy adult volunteers made up the cohort, one male and one female. Here is what the overall study found, with its caveats: Contracting CD4+ clones were found mainly in CM and EM memory subsets, while CD8+ clones were enriched in EMRA. Balanced CD4/CD8 phenotypes were observed for clones contracting from day 15 to 85, whereas a bias towards CD4+ was observed for a second wave of clones expanding from day 15 to 37. Only two mild cases were covered in the study, and larger cohorts including severe cases with pre-infection samples were considered necessary. Some responding clones were found in pre-infection memory, which suggests that pre-existing cross-reactive memory T cells took part in the SARS-CoV-2 response. SARS-CoV-2 specificity of the second-wave clones peaking on day 37 was not confirmed.

V is reduced by 4 bases and J by 4 bases, leaving a spacing of 10 bases between them. From cysteine to phenylalanine, the CDR3 is 14 amino acids long. Solely the CDR3 DNA is kept, with 42 bases framed from the first base. Sequencer: Illumina NovaSeq 6000. TCRalpha and TCRbeta cDNA libraries were constructed by 5'RACE with constant-segment primers, with sample barcodes and unique molecular identifiers being introduced. Trizol reagent was used to extract RNA from every sample. The libraries were amplified in two PCR steps, and the second step added a second sample barcode and Illumina TruSeq adapters. Libraries were sequenced on an Illumina NovaSeq with 2 x 150 bp paired-end reads. The study's own analysis went as follows. With migec v1.2.7, reads were demultiplexed and then collapsed into UMI-guided consensus sequences. With mixcr v2.1.11, UMI consensuses were aligned to TRA and TRB V and J templates and assembled into clonotypes. Clonotypes were classified as expanded or contracted when called significant by both edgeR and NoisET, with noise models trained on biological replicates. For edgeR calls, a false discovery rate-adjusted p below 0.01 and a log2 fold-change threshold of 1 were applied. As an exploratory analysis of dynamics, PCA with hierarchical clustering was applied to max-normalized trajectories of the 1000 most abundant clonotypes. Each responding clone was given a CD4 or CD8 phenotype based on the CD4+ and CD8+ repertoires, which had been sequenced separately. Starting from the raw public reads, TCRdb applied fastp trimming at Q25, assembled clones with MiXCR and retained in-frame beta chains. Here each entry gathers all rows of one CDR3 protein and keeps the most common genes and DNA. The V and J calls were not made by the authors but by TCRdb's processing. For this sample there are some 150,000 distinct CDR3 sequences; 6% to 6.5% appear just once. The top ten constitute approximately 2.2% of the sample.

As regards this clonotype: The clone's antigen remains unknown. No quality values exist for individual bases; no much larger clone is one base distant.

Ficoll-Paque density gradient centrifugation was used to isolate PBMCs. The sample comprised PBMCs or a T cell subset sorted from them (not recorded which). The receptor was derived from an adult woman who had mild COVID-19 (a few samples of this study predate the infection). The sample titles of this study are shuffled in the database, so cell type and time point are left out; the donor was told from shared clones. Recombination joined TRBV12-3 or TRBV12-4 with TRBJ2-2, with a tentative D gene TRBD2 over 6 matching bases. The bases read TGTGCCAGCAGTTCTGGGGGGACCACCGGGGAGCTGTTTTTT. It encodes CASSSGGTTGELFF.